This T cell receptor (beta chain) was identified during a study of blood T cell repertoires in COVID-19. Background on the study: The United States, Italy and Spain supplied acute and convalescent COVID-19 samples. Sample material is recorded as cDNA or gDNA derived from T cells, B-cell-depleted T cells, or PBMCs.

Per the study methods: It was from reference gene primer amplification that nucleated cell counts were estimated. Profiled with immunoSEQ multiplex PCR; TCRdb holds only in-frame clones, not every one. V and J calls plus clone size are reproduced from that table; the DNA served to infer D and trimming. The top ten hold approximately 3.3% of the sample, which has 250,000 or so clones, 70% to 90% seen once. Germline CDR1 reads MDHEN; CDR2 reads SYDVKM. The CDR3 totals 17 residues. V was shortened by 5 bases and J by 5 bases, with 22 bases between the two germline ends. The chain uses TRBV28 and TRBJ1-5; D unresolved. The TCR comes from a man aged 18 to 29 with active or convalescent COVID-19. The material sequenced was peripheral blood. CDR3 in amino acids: CASSIPEGIQVHQPQHF. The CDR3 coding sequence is TGTGCCAGCAGTATACCTGAGGGTATCCAGGTCCATCAGCCCCAGCATTTT.